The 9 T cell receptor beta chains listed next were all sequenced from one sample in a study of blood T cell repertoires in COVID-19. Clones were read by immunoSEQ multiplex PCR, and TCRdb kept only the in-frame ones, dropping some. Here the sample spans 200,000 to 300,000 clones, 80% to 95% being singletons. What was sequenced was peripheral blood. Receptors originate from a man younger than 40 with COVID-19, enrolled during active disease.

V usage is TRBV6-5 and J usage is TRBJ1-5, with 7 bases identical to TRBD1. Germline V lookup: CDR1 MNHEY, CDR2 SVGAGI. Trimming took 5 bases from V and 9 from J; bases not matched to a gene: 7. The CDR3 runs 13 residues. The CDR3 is CASSTRQGRPQHF. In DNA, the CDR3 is TGTGCCAGCAGTACAAGACAGGGTCGGCCCCAGCATTTT.

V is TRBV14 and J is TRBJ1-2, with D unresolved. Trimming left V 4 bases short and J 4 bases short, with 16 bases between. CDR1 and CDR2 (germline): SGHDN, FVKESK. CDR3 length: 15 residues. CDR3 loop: CASSPSGWSVYGYTF. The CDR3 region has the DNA TGTGCCAGCAGCCCCAGCGGATGGAGTGTCTATGGCTACACCTTC.

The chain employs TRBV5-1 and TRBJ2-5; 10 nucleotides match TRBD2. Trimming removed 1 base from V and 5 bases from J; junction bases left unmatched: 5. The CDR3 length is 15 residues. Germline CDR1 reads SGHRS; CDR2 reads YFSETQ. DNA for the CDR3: TGCGCCAGCAGCTTGAGCAGCGGGGGGGTGGAGACCCAGTACTTC. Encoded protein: CASSLSSGGVETQYF.

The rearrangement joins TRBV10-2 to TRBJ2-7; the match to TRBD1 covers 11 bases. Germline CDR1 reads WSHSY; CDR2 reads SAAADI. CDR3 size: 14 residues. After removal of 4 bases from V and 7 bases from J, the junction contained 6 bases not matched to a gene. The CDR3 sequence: CASSGSGTGGEQYF. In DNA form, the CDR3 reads TGCGCCAGCAGTGGATCCGGGACAGGGGGGGAGCAGTACTTC.

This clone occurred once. The CDR3 region has the DNA TGTGCCAGCGCTACATACGTTGAGGCGGCTGAAGCTTTCTTT. Protein product: CASATYVEAAEAFF. The rearrangement uses TRBV7-2 and TRBJ1-1; no firm D call. This CDR3 has 14 amino acids. Germline values: CDR1 SGHTA, CDR2 FQGNSA. V was shortened by 8 bases and J by 6 bases, with 19 bases between the two germline ends.

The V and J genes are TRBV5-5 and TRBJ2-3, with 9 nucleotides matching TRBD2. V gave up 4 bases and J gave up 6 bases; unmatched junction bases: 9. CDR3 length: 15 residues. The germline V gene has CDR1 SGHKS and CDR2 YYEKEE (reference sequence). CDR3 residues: CASSPQAGGSDTQYF. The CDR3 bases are TGTGCCAGCAGCCCCCAGGCGGGGGGGTCCGATACGCAGTATTTT.

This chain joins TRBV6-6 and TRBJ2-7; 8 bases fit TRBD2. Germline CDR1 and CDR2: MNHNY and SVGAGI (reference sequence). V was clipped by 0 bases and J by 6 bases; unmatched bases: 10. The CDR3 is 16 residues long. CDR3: CASSYSTAGGPVEQYF. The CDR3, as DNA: TGTGCCAGCAGTTACTCGACCGCGGGGGGCCCCGTCGAGCAGTACTTC.

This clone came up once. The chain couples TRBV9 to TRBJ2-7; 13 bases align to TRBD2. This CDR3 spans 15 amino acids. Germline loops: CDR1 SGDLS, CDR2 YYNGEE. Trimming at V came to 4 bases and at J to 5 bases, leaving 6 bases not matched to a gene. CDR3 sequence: CASSSGTSGVNEQYF. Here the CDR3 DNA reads TGTGCCAGCAGCTCAGGGACTAGCGGGGTCAACGAGCAGTACTTC.

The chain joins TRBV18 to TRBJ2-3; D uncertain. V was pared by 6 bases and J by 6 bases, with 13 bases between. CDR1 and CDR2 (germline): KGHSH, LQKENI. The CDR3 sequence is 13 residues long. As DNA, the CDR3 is TGTGCCAGCTCTCTAACTACTCAGGATACGCAGTATTTT. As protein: CASSLTTQDTQYF.